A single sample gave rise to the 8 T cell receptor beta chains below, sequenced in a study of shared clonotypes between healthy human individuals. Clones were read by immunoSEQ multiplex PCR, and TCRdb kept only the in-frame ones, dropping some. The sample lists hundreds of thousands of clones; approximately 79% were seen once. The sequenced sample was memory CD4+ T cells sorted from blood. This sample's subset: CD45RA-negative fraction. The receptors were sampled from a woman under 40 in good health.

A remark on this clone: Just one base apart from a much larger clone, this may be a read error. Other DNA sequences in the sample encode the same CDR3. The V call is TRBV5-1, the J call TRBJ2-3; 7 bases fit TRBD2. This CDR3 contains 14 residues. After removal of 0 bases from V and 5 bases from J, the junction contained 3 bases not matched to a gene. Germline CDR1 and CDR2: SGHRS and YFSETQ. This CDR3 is CASSLGTGGDTQYF. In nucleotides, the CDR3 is TGCGCCAGCAGCTTGGGGACGGGGGGAGATACGCAGTATTTT.

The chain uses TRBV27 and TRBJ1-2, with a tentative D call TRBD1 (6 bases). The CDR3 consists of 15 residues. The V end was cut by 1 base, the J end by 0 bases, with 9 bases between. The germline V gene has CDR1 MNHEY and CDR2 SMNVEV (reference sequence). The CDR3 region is CASSLFGGPNYGYTF. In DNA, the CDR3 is TGTGCCAGCAGTTTATTTGGGGGCCCTAACTATGGCTACACCTTC.

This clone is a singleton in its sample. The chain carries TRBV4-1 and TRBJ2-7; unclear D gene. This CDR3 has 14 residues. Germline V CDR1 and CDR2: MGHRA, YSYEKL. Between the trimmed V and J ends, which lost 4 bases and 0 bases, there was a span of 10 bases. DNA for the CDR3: TGCGCCAGCAGCCCAGACTTGAGCTCCTACGAGCAGTACTTC. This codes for CASSPDLSSYEQYF.

The CDR3: CASSEGERQGPSVEYF. Here the CDR3 DNA reads TGCGCCAGCAGCGAGGGGGAACGACAGGGCCCCTCGGTCGAGTACTTC. The V call is TRBV5-1, the J call TRBJ2-7; 7 positions agree with TRBD1. V trimming: 4 bases; J trimming: 11 bases; junction bases outside the gene matches: 21. The CDR3 loop spans 16 amino acids. Germline V gene lookup returns CDR1 SGHRS and CDR2 YFSETQ.

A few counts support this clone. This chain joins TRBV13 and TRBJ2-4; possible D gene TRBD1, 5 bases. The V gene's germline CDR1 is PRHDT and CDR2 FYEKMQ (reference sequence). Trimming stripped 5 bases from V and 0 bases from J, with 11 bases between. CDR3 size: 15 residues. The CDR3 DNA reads TGTGCCAGCAGCCCTAAGGGGCTAGCCAAAAACATTCAGTACTTC. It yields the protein CASSPKGLAKNIQYF.

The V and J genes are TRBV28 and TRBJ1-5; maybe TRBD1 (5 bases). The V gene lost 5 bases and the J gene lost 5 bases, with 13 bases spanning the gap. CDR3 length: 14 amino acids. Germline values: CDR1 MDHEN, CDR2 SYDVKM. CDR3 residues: CASSPHRGDQPQHF. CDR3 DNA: TGTGCCAGCAGTCCCCACCGGGGCGATCAGCCCCAGCATTTT.

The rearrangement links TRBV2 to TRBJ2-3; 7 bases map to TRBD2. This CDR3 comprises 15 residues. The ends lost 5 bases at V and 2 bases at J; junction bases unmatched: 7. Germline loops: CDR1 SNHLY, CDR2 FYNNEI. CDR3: CASSRSSGSTDTQYF. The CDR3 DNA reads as TGTGCCAGCAGTCGTTCTAGCGGTTCCACAGATACGCAGTATTTT.

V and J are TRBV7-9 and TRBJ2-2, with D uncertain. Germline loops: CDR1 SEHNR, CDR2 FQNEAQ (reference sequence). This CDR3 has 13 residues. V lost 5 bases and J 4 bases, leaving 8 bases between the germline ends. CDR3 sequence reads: CASSAVGTGELFF. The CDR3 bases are TGTGCCAGCAGCGCCGTCGGCACCGGGGAGCTGTTTTTT.